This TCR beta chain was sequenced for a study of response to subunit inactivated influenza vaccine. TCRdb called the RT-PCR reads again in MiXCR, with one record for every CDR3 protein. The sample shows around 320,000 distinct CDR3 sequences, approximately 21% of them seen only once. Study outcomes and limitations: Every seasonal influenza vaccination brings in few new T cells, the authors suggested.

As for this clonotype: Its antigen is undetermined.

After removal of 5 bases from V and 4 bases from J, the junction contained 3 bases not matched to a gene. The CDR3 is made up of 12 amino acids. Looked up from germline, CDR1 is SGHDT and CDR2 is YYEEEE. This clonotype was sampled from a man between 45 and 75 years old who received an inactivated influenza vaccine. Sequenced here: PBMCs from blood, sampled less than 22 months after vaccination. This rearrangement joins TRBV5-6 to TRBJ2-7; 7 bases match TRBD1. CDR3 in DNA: TGTGCCAGCAGACAGGGGTTTTACGAGCAGTACTTC. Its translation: CASRQGFYEQYF.